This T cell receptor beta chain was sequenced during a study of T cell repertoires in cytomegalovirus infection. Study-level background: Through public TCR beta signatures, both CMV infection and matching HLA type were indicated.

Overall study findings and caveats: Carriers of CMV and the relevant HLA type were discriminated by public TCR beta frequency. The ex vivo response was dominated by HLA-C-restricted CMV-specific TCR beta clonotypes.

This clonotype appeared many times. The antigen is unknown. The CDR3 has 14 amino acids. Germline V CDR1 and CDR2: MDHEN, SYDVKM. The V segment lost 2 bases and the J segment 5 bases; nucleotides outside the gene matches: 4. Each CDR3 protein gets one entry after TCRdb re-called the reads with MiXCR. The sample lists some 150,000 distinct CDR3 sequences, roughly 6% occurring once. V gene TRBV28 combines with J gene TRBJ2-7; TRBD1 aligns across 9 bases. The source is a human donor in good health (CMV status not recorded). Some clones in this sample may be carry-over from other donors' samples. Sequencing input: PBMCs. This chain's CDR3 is CASSLVRQGDEQYF. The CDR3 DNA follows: TGTGCCAGCAGTTTAGTGCGACAGGGGGACGAGCAGTACTTC.